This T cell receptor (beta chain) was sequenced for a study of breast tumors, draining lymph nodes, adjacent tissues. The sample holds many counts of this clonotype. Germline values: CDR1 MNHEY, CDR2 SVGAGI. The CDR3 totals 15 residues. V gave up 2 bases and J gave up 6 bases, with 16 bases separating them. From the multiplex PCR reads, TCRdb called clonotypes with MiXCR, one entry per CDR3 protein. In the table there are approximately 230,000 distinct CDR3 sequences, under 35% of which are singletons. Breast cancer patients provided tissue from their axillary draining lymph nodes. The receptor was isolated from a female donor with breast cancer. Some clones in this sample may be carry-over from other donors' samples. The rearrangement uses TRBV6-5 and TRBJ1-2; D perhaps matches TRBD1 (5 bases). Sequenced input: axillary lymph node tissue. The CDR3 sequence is CASSYVRAPGNGYTF. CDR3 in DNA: TGTGCCAGCAGTTACGTCAGGGCCCCCGGTAATGGCTACACCTTC.